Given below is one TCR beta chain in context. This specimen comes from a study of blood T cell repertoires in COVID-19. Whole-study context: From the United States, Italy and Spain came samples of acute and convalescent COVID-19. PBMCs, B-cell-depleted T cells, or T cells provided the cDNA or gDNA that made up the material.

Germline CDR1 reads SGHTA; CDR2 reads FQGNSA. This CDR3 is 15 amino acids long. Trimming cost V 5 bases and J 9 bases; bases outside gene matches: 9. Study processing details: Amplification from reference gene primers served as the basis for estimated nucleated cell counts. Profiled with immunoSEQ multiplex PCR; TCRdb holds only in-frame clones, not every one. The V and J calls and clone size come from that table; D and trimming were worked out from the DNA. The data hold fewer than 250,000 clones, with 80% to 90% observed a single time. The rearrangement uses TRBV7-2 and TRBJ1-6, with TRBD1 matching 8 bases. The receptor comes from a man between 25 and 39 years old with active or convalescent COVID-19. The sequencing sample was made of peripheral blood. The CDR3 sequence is CASSADRVLFSPLHF. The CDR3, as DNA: TGTGCCAGCAGCGCGGACAGGGTTTTGTTTTCACCCCTCCACTTT.